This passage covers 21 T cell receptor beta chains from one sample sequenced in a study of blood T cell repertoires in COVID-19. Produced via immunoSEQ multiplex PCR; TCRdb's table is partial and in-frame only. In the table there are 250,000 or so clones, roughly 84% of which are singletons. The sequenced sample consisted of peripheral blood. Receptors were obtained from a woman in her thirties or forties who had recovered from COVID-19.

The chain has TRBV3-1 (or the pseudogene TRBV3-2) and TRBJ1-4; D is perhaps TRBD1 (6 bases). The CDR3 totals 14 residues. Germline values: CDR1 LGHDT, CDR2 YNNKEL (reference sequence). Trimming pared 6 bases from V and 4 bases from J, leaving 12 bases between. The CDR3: CASSSTGYNEKLFF. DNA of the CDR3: TGTGCCAGCAGTTCGACAGGTTATAATGAAAAACTGTTTTTT.

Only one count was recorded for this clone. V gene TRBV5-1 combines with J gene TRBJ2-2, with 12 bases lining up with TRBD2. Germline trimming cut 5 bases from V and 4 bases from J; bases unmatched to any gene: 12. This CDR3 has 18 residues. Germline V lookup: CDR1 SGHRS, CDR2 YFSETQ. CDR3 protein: CASSILAGGPSPTGELFF. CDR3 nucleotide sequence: TGCGCCAGCAGTATTCTAGCGGGGGGGCCCAGCCCCACCGGGGAGCTGTTTTTT. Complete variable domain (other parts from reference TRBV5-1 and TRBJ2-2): KAGVTQTPRYLIKTRGQQVTLSCSPISGHRSVSWYQQTPGQGLQFLFEYFSETQRNKGNFPGRFSGRQFSNSRSEMNVSTLELGDSALYLCASSILAGGPSPTGELFFGEGSRLTVL.

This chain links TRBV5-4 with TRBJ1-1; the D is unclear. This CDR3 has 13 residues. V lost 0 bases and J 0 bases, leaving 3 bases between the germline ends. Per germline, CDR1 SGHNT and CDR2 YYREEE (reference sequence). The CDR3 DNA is TGTGCCAGCAGCTTGGATATGAACACTGAAGCTTTCTTT. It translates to CASSLDMNTEAFF.

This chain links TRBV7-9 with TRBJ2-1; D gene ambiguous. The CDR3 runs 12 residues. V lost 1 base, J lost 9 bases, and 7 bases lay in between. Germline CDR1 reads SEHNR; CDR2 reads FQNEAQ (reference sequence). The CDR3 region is CASSLVFGEQFF. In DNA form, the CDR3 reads TGTGCCAGCAGCTTAGTATTCGGTGAGCAGTTCTTC. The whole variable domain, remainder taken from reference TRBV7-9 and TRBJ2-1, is DTGVSQNPRHKITKRGQNVTFRCDPISEHNRLYWYRQTLGQGPEFLTYFQNEAQLEKSRLLSDRFSAERPKGSFSTLEIQRTEQGDSAMYLCASSLVFGEQFFGPGTRLTVL.

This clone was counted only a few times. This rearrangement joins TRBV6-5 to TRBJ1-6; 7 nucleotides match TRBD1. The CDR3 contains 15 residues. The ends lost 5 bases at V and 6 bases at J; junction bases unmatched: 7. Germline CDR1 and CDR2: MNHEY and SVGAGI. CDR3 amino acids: CASSLKQGSNSPLHF. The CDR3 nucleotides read TGTGCCAGCAGTCTAAAACAGGGGAGTAATTCACCCCTCCACTTT.

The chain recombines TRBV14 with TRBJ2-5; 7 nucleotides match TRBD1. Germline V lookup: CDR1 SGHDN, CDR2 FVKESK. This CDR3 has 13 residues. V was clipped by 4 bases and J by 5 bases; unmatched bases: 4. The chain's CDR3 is CASSRDSEETQYF. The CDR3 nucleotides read TGTGCCAGCAGCCGGGACAGTGAGGAGACCCAGTACTTC.

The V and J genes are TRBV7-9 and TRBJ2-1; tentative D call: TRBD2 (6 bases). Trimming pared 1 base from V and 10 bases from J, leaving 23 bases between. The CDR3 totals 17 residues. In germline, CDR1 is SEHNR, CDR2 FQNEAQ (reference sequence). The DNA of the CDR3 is TGTGCCAGCAGCTTAGGCGGAGGGCTCGCCACCTCCCGCGAGCAGTTCTTC. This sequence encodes CASSLGGGLATSREQFF.

The CDR3 coding sequence is TGTGCCTCCCGGGCGGGGAAAGGTGAAAAACTGTTTTTT. This translates into CASRAGKGEKLFF. The chain employs TRBV2 and TRBJ1-4; D ambiguous. V was cut by 11 bases and J by 7 bases, with 17 bases left in between. The CDR3 is 13 residues long. Germline V CDR1 and CDR2: SNHLY, FYNNEI. Combining the CDR3 with reference TRBV2 and TRBJ1-4 gives the whole variable domain EPEVTQTPSHQVTQMGQEVILRCVPISNHLYFYWYRQILGQKVEFLVSFYNNEISEKSEIFDDQFSVERPDGSNFTLKIRSTKLEDSAMYFCASRAGKGEKLFFGSGTQLSVL.

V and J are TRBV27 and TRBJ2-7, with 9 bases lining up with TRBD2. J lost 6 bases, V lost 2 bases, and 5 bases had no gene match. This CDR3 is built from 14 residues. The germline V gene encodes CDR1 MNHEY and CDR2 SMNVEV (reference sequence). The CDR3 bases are TGTGCCAGCAGTTTAATAGCGGGGGCGGGCGAGCAGTACTTC. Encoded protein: CASSLIAGAGEQYF.

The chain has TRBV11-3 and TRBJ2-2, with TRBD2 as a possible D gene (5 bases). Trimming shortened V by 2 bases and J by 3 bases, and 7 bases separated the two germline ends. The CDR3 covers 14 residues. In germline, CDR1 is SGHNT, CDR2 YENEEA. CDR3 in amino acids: CASSLFGDTGELFF. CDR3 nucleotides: TGTGCCAGCAGCTTATTCGGGGACACCGGGGAGCTGTTTTTT.

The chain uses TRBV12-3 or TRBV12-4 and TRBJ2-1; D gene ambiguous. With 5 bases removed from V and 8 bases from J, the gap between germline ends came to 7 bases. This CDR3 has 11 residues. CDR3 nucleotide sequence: TGTGCCAGCAGTCACATCTATGAGCAGTTCTTC. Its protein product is CASSHIYEQFF.

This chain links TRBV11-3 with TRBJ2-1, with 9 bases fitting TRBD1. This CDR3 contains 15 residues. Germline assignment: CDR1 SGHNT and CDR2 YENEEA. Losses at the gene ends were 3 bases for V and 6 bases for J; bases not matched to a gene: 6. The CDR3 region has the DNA TGTGCCAGCAGCTTTTCCGGGACAGGGACCAATGAGCAGTTCTTC. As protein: CASSFSGTGTNEQFF.

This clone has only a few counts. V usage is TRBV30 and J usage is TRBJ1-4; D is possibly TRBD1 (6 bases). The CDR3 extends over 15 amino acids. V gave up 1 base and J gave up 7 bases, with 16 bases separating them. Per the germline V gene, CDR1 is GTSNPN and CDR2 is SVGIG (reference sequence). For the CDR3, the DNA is TGTGCCTGGAGTGGGGGGCTAGGACATGGTGAAAAACTGTTTTTT. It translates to CAWSGGLGHGEKLFF.

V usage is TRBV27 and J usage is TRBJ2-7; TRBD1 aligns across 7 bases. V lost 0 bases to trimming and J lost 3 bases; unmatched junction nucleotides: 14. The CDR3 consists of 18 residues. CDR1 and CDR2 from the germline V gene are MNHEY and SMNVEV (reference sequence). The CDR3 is CASSLSLDREGGYYEQYF. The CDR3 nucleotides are TGTGCCAGCAGTTTATCCCTTGACAGGGAAGGTGGGTACTACGAGCAGTACTTC.

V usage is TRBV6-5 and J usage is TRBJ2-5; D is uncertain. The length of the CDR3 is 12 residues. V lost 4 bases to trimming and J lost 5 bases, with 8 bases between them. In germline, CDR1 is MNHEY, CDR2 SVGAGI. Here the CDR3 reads CASSSSQETQYF. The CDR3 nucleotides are TGTGCCAGCAGTTCCTCGCAGGAGACCCAGTACTTC.

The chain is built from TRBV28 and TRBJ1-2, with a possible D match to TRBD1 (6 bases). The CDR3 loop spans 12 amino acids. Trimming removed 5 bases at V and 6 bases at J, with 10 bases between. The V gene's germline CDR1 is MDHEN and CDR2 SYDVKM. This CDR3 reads CASSTQGNGYTF. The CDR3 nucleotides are TGTGCCAGCAGTACACAGGGAAATGGCTACACCTTC.

CDR3 bases: TGTGCCAGTACTTCCGGGGGGGCCGGCAAAAACATTCAGTACTTC. This translates into CASTSGGAGKNIQYF. The chain employs TRBV19 and TRBJ2-4; 8 nucleotides match TRBD2. With V trimmed by 7 bases and J by 3 bases, 8 bases remained unmatched. Germline V CDR1 and CDR2: LNHDA, SQIVND (reference sequence). The CDR3 has 15 amino acids.

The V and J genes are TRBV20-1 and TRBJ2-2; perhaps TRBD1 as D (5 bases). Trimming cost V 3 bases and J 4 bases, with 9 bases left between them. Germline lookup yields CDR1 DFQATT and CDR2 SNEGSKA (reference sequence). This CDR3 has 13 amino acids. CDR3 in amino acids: CSASPQGTGELFF. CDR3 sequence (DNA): TGCAGTGCTAGTCCCCAGGGCACCGGGGAGCTGTTTTTT.

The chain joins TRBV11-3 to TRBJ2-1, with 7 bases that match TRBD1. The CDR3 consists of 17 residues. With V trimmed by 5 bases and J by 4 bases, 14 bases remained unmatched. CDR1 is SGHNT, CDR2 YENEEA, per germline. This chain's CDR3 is CASSLRTGEGVYNEQFF. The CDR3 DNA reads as TGTGCCAGCAGCCTCCGCACAGGGGAAGGAGTTTACAATGAGCAGTTCTTC.

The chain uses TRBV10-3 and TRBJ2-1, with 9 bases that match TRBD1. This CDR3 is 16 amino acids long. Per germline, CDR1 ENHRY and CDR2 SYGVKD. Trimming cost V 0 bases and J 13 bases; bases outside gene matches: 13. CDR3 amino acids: CAISESTGQGAMGQFF. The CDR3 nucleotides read TGTGCCATCAGTGAGTCGACGGGACAGGGTGCGATGGGTCAGTTCTTC.

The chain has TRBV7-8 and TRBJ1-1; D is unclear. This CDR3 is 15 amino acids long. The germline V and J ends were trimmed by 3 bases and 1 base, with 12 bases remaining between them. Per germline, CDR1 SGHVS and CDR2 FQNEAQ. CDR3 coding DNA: TGTGCCAGCAGCTTTGCGAACAGAGCGAACACTGAAGCTTTCTTT. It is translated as CASSFANRANTEAFF.